In this sample, the clone carrying this TCR beta chain turned up a few times. The CDR3 loop spans 13 amino acids. Per the germline V gene, CDR1 is MDHEN and CDR2 is SYDVKM. With 8 bases removed from V and 0 bases from J, the gap between germline ends came to 9 bases. Unrecorded immune exposures were likely, despite nominal health at sampling. This specimen comes from a study of cytomegalovirus exposure and HLA in healthy donors. Whole-study context: When 350 to 400 donors were genotyped, around 77% of them were found to fall in the Caucasian-associated ancestry cluster.

A multiplex PCR was run with 60 Vbeta primers and 13 Jbeta primers. The authors' processing: Some 10 million of tens of millions of unique TCR beta chains were shared, per a later count. Generated by immunoSEQ multiplex PCR, the TCRdb table keeps only in-frame clones and is missing some. V, J and clone size derive from that table, while D and trimming were established from the DNA sequence. This table has roughly 97,000 clones, less than 9.5% appearing once. The sample comprised PBMCs. The genes are TRBV28 and TRBJ2-3, with D unresolved. The sequence was obtained from a man aged 50-59 years in good health and CMV-seropositive. CDR3 nucleotides: TGTGCCAGCGAGGAGAGAAGCACAGATACGCAGTATTTT. This sequence encodes CASEERSTDTQYF.